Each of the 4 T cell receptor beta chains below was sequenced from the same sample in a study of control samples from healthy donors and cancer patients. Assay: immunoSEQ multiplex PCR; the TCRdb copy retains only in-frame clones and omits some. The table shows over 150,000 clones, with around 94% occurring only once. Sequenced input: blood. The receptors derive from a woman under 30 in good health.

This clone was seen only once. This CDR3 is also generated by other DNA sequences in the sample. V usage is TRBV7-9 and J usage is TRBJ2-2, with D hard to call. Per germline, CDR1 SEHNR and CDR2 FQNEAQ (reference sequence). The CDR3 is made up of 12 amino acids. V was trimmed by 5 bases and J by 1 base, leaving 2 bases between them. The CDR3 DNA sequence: TGTGCCAGCAGCGAGAACACCGGGGAGCTGTTTTTT. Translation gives CASSENTGELFF.

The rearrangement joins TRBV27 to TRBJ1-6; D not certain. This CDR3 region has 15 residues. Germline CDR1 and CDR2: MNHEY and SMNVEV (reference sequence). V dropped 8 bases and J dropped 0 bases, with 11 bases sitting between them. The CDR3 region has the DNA TGTGCCAGCCTTCGGGATAGCTCCTATAATTCACCCCTCCACTTT. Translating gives CASLRDSSYNSPLHF.

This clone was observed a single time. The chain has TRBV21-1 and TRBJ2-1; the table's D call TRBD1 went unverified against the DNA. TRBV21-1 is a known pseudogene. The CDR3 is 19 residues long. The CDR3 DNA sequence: TGTGCCAGCAGCCGTCGTAGGAAAACAGGGGGTGCCTCCTACAATGAGCAGTTCTTC. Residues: CASSRRRKTGGASYNEQFF.

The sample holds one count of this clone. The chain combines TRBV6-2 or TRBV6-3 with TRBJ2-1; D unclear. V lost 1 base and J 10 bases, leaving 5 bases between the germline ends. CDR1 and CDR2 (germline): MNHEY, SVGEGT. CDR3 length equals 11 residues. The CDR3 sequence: CASSYFQEQFF. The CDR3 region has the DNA TGTGCCAGCAGTTACTTTCAGGAGCAGTTCTTC.